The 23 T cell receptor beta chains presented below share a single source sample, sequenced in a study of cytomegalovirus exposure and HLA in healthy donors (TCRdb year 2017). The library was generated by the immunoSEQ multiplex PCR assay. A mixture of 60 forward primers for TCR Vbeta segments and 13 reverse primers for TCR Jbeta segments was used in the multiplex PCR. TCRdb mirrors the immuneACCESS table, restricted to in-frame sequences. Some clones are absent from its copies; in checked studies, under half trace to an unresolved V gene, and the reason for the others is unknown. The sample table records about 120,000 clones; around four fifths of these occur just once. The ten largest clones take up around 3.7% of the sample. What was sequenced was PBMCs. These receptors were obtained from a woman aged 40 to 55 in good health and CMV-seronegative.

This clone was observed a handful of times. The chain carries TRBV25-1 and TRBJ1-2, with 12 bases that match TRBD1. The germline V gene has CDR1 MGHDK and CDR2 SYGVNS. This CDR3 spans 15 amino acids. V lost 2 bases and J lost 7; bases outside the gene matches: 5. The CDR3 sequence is CASSELGQGARGYTF. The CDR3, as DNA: TGTGCCAGCAGTGAACTGGGACAGGGGGCGCGTGGCTACACCTTC.

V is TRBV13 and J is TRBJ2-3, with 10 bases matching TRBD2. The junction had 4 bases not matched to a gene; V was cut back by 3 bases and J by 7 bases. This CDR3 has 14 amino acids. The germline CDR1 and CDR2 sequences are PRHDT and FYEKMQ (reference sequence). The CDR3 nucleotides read TGTGCCAGCAGCTTCTGGACTAGCGGCCATACGCAGTATTTT. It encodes CASSFWTSGHTQYF.

CDR3 sequence (DNA): TGTGCCATCAGGCCGGGACAGGCGGCGGAACCCCTCCACTTT. Residues: CAIRPGQAAEPLHF. This chain uses TRBV10-3 with TRBJ1-6; TRBD1 agrees at 8 bases. V trimming: 6 bases; J trimming: 12 bases; junction bases outside the gene matches: 10. The CDR3 has 14 residues. Germline-derived CDR1 and CDR2 are ENHRY and SYGVKD.

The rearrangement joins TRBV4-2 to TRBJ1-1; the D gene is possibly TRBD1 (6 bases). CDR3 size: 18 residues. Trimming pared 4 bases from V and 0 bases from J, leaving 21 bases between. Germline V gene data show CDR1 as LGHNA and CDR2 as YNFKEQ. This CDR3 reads CASSPLRTETNLNTEAFF. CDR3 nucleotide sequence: TGTGCCAGCAGCCCTCTTCGGACAGAAACTAACTTGAACACTGAAGCTTTCTTT.

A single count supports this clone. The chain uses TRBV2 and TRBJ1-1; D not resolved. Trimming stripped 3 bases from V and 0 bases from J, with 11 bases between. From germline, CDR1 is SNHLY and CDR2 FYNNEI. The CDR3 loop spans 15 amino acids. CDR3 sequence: CASSDLGSMNTEAFF. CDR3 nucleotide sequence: TGTGCCAGCAGTGATCTCGGGAGTATGAACACTGAAGCTTTCTTT.

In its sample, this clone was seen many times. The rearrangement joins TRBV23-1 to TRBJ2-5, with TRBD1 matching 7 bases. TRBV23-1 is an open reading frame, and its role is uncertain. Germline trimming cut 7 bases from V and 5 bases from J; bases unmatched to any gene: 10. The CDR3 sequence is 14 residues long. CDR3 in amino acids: CASNLHRGCETQYF. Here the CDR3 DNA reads TGCGCCAGCAACCTCCACAGGGGTTGCGAGACCCAGTACTTC.

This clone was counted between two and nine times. DNA of the CDR3: TGTGCCAGCAGCCGAACTAGCACAGATACGCAGTATTTT. Translation: CASSRTSTDTQYF. The chain carries TRBV6-4 and TRBJ2-3; unclear D gene. The germline V and J ends were trimmed by 6 bases and 0 bases, with 7 bases remaining between them. The CDR3 has 13 amino acids. CDR1 and CDR2 (germline): MRHNA, SNTAGT.

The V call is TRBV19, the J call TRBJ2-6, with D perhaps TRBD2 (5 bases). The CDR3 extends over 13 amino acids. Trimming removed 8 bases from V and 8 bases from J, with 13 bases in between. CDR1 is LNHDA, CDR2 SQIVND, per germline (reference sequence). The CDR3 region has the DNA TGTGCCAGTTCCCGTGGCGGGTCCAACGTCCTGACTTTC. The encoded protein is CASSRGGSNVLTF.

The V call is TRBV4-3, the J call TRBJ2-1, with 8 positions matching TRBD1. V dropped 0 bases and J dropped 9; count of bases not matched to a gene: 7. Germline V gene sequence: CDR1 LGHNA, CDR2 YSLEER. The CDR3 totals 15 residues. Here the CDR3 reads CASSQDRAGGREQFF. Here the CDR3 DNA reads TGCGCCAGCAGCCAAGATAGGGCAGGGGGCCGTGAGCAGTTCTTC.

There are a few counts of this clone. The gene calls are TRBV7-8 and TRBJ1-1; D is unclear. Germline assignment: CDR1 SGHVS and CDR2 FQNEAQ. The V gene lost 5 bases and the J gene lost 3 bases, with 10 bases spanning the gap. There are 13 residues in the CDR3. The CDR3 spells CASSPNSYTEAFF. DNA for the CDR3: TGTGCCAGCAGCCCGAACAGTTACACTGAAGCTTTCTTT.

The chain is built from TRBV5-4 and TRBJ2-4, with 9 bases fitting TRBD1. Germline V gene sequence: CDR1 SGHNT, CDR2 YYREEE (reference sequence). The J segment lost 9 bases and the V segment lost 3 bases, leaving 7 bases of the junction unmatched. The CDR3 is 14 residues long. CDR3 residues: CASSSGDREGIQYF. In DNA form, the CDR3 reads TGTGCCAGCAGCTCCGGGGACAGGGAGGGCATTCAGTACTTC.

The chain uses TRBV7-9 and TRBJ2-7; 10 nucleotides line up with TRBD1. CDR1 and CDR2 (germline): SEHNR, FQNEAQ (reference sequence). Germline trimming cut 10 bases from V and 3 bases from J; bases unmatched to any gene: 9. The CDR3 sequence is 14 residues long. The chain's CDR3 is CAIEPGDRGYEQYF. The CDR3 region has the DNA TGTGCCATAGAGCCAGGGGACAGGGGCTACGAGCAGTACTTC.

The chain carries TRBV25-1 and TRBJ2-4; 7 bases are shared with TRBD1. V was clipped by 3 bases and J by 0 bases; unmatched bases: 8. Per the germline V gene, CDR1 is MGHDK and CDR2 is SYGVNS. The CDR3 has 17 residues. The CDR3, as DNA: TGTGCCAGCAGTGATTCGGGACAGACTATAGCCAAAAACATTCAGTACTTC. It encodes CASSDSGQTIAKNIQYF.

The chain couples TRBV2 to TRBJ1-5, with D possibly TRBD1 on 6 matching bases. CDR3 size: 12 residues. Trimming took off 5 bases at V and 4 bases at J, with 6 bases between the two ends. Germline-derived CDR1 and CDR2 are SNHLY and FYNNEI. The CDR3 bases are TGTGCCAGCAGTACAGGGAATCAGCCCCAGCATTTT. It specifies CASSTGNQPQHF.

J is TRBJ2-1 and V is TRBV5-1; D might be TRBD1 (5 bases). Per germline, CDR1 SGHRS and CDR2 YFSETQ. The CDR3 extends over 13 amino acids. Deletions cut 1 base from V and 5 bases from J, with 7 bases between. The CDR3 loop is CASSLSQDNEQFF. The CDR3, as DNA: TGCGCCAGCAGCTTGTCACAGGACAATGAGCAGTTCTTC.

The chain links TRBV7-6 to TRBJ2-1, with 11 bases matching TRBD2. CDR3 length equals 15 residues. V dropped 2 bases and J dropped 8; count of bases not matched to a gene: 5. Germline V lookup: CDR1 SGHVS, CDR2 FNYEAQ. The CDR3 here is CASSLIAGGFYEQFF. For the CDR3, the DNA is TGTGCCAGCAGCTTAATAGCGGGAGGGTTCTATGAGCAGTTCTTC.

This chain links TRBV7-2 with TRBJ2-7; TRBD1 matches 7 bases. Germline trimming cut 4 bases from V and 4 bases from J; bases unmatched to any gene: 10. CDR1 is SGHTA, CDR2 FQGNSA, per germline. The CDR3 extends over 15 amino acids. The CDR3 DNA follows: TGTGCCAGCAGCTCGGGGACAGCCTTCGCTTACGAGCAGTACTTC. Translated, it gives CASSSGTAFAYEQYF.

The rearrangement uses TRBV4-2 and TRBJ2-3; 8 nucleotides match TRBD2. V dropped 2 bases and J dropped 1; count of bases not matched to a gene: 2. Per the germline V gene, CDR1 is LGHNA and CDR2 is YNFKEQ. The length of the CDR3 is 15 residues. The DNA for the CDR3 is TGTGCCAGCAGCCAAAGCGGGGGAGGCACAGATACGCAGTATTTT. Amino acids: CASSQSGGGTDTQYF.

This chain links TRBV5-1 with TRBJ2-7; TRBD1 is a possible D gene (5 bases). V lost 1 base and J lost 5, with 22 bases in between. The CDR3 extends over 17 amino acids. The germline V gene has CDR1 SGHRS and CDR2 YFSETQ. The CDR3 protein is CASSLRGATWRSDEQYF. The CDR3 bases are TGCGCCAGCAGCTTGCGTGGGGCGACTTGGAGAAGTGACGAGCAGTACTTC.

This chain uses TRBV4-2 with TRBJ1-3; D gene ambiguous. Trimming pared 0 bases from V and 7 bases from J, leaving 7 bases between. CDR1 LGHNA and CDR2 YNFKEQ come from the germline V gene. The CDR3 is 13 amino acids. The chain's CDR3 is CASSQDHSNTIYF. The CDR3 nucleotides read TGTGCCAGCAGCCAAGACCACTCGAACACCATATATTTT.

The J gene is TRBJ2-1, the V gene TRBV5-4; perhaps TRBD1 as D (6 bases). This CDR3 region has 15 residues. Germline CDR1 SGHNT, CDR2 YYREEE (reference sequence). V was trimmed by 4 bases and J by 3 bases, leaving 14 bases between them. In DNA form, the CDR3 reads TGTGCCAGCAGCACGGGACAATATAGCTACAATGAGCAGTTCTTC. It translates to CASSTGQYSYNEQFF.

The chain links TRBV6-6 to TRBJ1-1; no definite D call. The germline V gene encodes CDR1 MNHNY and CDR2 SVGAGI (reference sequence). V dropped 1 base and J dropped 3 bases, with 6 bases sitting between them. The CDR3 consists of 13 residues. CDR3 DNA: TGTGCCAGCAGTTACTTCCTTTACACTGAAGCTTTCTTT. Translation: CASSYFLYTEAFF.

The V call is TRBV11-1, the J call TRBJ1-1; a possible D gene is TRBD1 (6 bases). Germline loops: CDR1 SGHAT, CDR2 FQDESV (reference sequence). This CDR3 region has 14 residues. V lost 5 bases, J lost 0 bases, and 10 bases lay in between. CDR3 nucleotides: TGTGCCAGCAGCCAGGACAGAGTGAACACTGAAGCTTTCTTT. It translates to CASSQDRVNTEAFF.